Each of the 20 T cell receptor beta chains below was sequenced from the same sample in a study of vaccination and CD4 T cells after COVID-19. These receptors have no identified antigens. Stated treatment: roughly 10-day PBMC culture with coronavirus spike peptide pools or control peptides (ViraFEST assay). Sequence data for DNA of cultured CD4+ T cells were generated by the Oncomine TCR Beta short-read assay. TCRdb recomputed calls from the PCR reads with MiXCR, one row per CDR3 protein. The data show about 19,000 distinct CDR3 sequences, about two fifths seen once. The sequenced sample was cultured CD4+ T cells from blood. The receptors originated from a human donor with COVID-19.

This clonotype was detected a few times. J is TRBJ1-5 and V is TRBV4-3; D is ambiguous. CDR1 is LGHNA, CDR2 YSLEER, per germline. The ends were cut back, 0 bases at V and 7 bases at J, with 13 bases in the middle. CDR3 length: 15 amino acids. CDR3 coding DNA: TGCGCCAGCAGCCAAGACTCCGGGAATGGCCAGCCCCAGCATTTT. The encoded protein is CASSQDSGNGQPQHF.

In DNA form, the CDR3 reads TGTGCCAGCAGCGGCACCGGGACAGCCGGTGAAAAACTGTTTTTT. The encoded protein is CASSGTGTAGEKLFF. This rearrangement joins TRBV7-2 to TRBJ1-4, with 7 bases lining up with TRBD1. Germline V lookup: CDR1 SGHTA, CDR2 FQGNSA. This CDR3 spans 15 amino acids. Unmatched junction bases numbered 10, after V lost 5 bases and J lost 7 bases.

This clonotype has more than one count but fewer than ten. V usage is TRBV6-5 and J usage is TRBJ1-2; 7 positions agree with TRBD1. The length of the CDR3 is 14 residues. The trim removed 2 bases at V and 6 bases at J, leaving 6 bases unmatched. Germline CDR1 is MNHEY and CDR2 is SVGAGI. CDR3 in amino acids: CASSYRDSRNGYTF. CDR3 nucleotide sequence: TGTGCCAGCAGTTACAGGGACAGCAGGAATGGCTACACCTTC.

DNA of the CDR3: TGCAGTGCTAGAGATAGGTTAGGCGGGGGGGCCTACAATGAGCAGTTCTTC. Protein product: CSARDRLGGGAYNEQFF. The chain is built from TRBV20-1 and TRBJ2-1, with 9 bases that match TRBD2. J was trimmed by 2 bases and V by 0 bases; bases with no gene match: 8. This CDR3 comprises 17 residues. Germline V lookup: CDR1 DFQATT, CDR2 SNEGSKA (reference sequence).

This clonotype has just a few counts. The chain recombines TRBV27 with TRBJ2-7, with 7 bases identical to TRBD1. The CDR3 loop spans 17 amino acids. Germline V gene lookup returns CDR1 MNHEY and CDR2 SMNVEV (reference sequence). Trimming cost V 2 bases and J 1 base; bases outside gene matches: 11. As DNA, the CDR3 is TGTGCCAGCAGTTTAAGGCTCTTAAGGGACAGATCCTACGAGCAGTACTTC. This sequence encodes CASSLRLLRDRSYEQYF.

The chain links TRBV30 to TRBJ2-2; 9 bases align to TRBD1. CDR1 and CDR2 from the germline V gene are GTSNPN and SVGIG (reference sequence). The CDR3 contains 15 residues. Unmatched junction bases numbered 4, after V lost 0 bases and J lost 5 bases. In DNA, the CDR3 is TGTGCCTGGAGTGTACTCGGGACAGGGACCGGGGAGCTGTTTTTT. Its protein product is CAWSVLGTGTGELFF. The variable domain in full, with the rest retrieved from reference TRBV30 and TRBJ2-2, is SQTIHQWPATLVQPVGSPLSLECTVEGTSNPNLYWYRQAAGRGLQLLFYSVGIGQISSEVPQNLSASRPQDRQFILSSKKLLLSDSGFYLCAWSVLGTGTGELFFGEGSRLTVL.

The J gene is TRBJ2-6, the V gene TRBV5-1; no clear D. The CDR3 runs to 19 residues. V was pared by 0 bases and J by 2 bases, with 18 bases between. CDR1 is SGHRS and CDR2 is YFSETQ in the germline V gene. The CDR3 DNA reads as TGCGCCAGCAGCTTGGACCTTCGAGGCTTCACCACTGGGGCCAACGTCCTGACTTTC. Translated: CASSLDLRGFTTGANVLTF.

The chain recombines TRBV19 with TRBJ2-2; TRBD1 is a possible D gene (6 bases). Germline lookup yields CDR1 LNHDA and CDR2 SQIVND (reference sequence). V dropped 3 bases and J dropped 3 bases, with 14 bases sitting between them. The CDR3 length is 16 residues. The CDR3 region has the DNA TGTGCCAGTAGTATGGCAAGACAGGCTCACACCGGGGAGCTGTTTTTT. Translating it yields CASSMARQAHTGELFF.

The chain joins TRBV20-1 to TRBJ2-7, with TRBD1 matching over 7 bases. Germline assignment: CDR1 DFQATT and CDR2 SNEGSKA (reference sequence). CDR3 length: 14 amino acids. After removal of 3 bases from V and 3 bases from J, the junction contained 8 bases not matched to a gene. The CDR3 reads CSASPGQKNYEQYF. CDR3 DNA sequence: TGCAGTGCTAGCCCGGGACAGAAAAACTACGAGCAGTACTTC.

This rearrangement joins TRBV11-1 to TRBJ2-5; no clear D gene. Per the germline V gene, CDR1 is SGHAT and CDR2 is FQDESV (reference sequence). This CDR3 is built from 14 residues. Trimming took off 4 bases at V and 5 bases at J, with 14 bases between the two ends. CDR3 nucleotide sequence: TGTGCCAGCAGCTCCTACAGCACTGGGGAGACCCAGTACTTC. Protein: CASSSYSTGETQYF.

A few counts support this clonotype. The chain links TRBV5-1 to TRBJ2-2, with TRBD2 matching over 8 bases. V shed 2 bases, J shed 4 bases, and the junction held 7 bases outside the gene matches. Germline values: CDR1 SGHRS, CDR2 YFSETQ. The CDR3 loop spans 16 amino acids. The CDR3 sequence is CASSFDGGGITGELFF. The CDR3 bases are TGCGCCAGCAGCTTCGACGGGGGGGGTATCACCGGGGAGCTGTTTTTT.

The V and J genes are TRBV12-3 or TRBV12-4 and TRBJ2-5, with D possibly TRBD2 on 6 matching bases. V gave up 4 bases and J gave up 5 bases, with 14 bases separating them. CDR3 length equals 14 residues. The CDR3 region is CASSSSLARETQYF. The CDR3 region has the DNA TGTGCCAGCAGTTCATCACTAGCTAGGGAGACCCAGTACTTC.

The chain uses TRBV9 and TRBJ2-5; D might be TRBD2 (5 bases). V lost 0 bases and J 2 bases, leaving 5 bases between the germline ends. CDR3 length: 13 amino acids. Per the germline V gene, CDR1 is SGDLS and CDR2 is YYNGEE. CDR3 residues: CASSVAGQETQYF. Here the CDR3 DNA reads TGTGCCAGCAGCGTAGCGGGGCAAGAGACCCAGTACTTC.

The J gene is TRBJ1-1, the V gene TRBV5-1; no reliable D call. Trimming left V 1 base short and J 2 bases short, with 12 bases between. Per germline, CDR1 SGHRS and CDR2 YFSETQ. The CDR3 is 15 amino acids. CDR3 bases: TGCGCCAGCAGCTTGACCGGGCCCCGAAACACTGAAGCTTTCTTT. Translation: CASSLTGPRNTEAFF.

CDR3 residues: CASSYFGGDQPQHF. CDR3 coding DNA: TGTGCCAGCAGTTACTTCGGGGGTGATCAGCCCCAGCATTTT. The rearrangement links TRBV6-2 or TRBV6-3 to TRBJ1-5; possible D gene TRBD1, 5 bases. In germline, CDR1 is MNHEY, CDR2 SVGEGT. V lost 1 base and J 5 bases, leaving 9 bases between the germline ends. This CDR3 contains 14 residues.

This clonotype was picked up a small number of times. The rearrangement links TRBV7-3 to TRBJ2-3; D uncertain. The CDR3 spans 14 residues. Germline assignment: CDR1 SGHTA and CDR2 FQGTGA. V was cut by 2 bases and J by 2 bases, with 8 bases left in between. This chain's CDR3 is CASSLGLDTDTQYF. CDR3 bases: TGTGCCAGCAGCTTAGGCCTAGACACAGATACGCAGTATTTT.

The chain uses TRBV27 and TRBJ2-1; 9 bases are a match to TRBD1. Germline lookup yields CDR1 MNHEY and CDR2 SMNVEV (reference sequence). J lost 6 bases, V lost 3 bases, and 12 bases had no gene match. CDR3 length: 17 amino acids. The CDR3 DNA sequence: TGTGCCAGCAGTTTTCCCCCTGGGGACAGGGTGAGCAATGAGCAGTTCTTC. Protein sequence: CASSFPPGDRVSNEQFF.

The chain joins TRBV20-1 to TRBJ1-1; no reliable D call. The germline gives CDR1 DFQATT, CDR2 SNEGSKA (reference sequence). V lost 0 bases, J lost 5 bases, and 16 bases lay in between. CDR3 length equals 15 residues. The CDR3 protein is CSARDWSGRWTEAFF. As DNA, the CDR3 is TGCAGTGCTAGAGATTGGTCTGGGAGGTGGACTGAAGCTTTCTTT.

The V and J genes are TRBV20-1 and TRBJ2-1; D not resolved. CDR1 is DFQATT and CDR2 is SNEGSKA in the germline V gene (reference sequence). The V gene lost 7 bases and the J gene lost 8 bases, with 12 bases spanning the gap. The CDR3 totals 11 residues. The CDR3 DNA is TGCAGTGGCATAGACATCCATGAGCAGTTCTTC. Its translation: CSGIDIHEQFF.

The CDR3 loop reads CASSERENGADTQYF. The CDR3 nucleotides are TGCGCCAGCAGTGAGCGGGAGAACGGGGCAGATACGCAGTATTTT. The chain recombines TRBV10-1 with TRBJ2-3, with D tentatively TRBD2 (6 bases). CDR1 is WNHNN, CDR2 SYGVQD, per germline (reference sequence). The CDR3 has 15 amino acids. Trimming cost V 2 bases and J 4 bases, with 13 bases left between them.